These 20 T cell receptor beta chains were all obtained from the same sample, sequenced in a study of cytomegalovirus exposure and HLA in healthy donors. PCR employed 60 Vbeta and 13 Jbeta primers. Only in-frame clones appear in the TCRdb table, and some are missing; sequencing was by immunoSEQ multiplex PCR. The sample has some 96,000 clones, more than 70% seen once. Input material: PBMCs. The receptors shown here come from a woman aged 55-69 years in good health and CMV-seropositive.

This chain joins TRBV4-2 and TRBJ1-2; TRBD1 matches at 7 bases. Germline values: CDR1 LGHNA, CDR2 YNFKEQ. The V and J ends lost 1 base and 0 bases, in that order; junction bases with no gene match: 8. This CDR3 has 17 amino acids. The DNA for the CDR3 is TGTGCCAGCAGCCAAGGGTTCGGGCAGGGGGCTAACTATGGCTACACCTTC. This encodes CASSQGFGQGANYGYTF.

The chain links TRBV29-1 to TRBJ2-1, with D unresolved. CDR1 and CDR2 from the germline V gene are SQVTM and ANQGSEA. The CDR3 contains 14 residues. The germline V and J ends were trimmed by 7 bases and 0 bases, with 13 bases remaining between them. The CDR3, as DNA: TGCAGCGCAGACCGAGGAAGCTCCTACAATGAGCAGTTCTTC. Protein: CSADRGSSYNEQFF.

J is TRBJ1-3 and V is TRBV6-1; 7 positions match TRBD1. The junction had 11 bases not matched to a gene; V was cut back by 8 bases and J by 4 bases. In germline, CDR1 is MNHNS, CDR2 SASEGT. This CDR3 is 15 amino acids long. This CDR3 is CASSDQTGMGNTIYF. The CDR3 DNA sequence: TGTGCCAGCTCGGACCAGACAGGGATGGGAAACACCATATATTTT.

There are a few counts of this clone. The chain joins TRBV10-2 to TRBJ2-2; TRBD2 aligns across 10 bases. The trim removed 5 bases at V and 2 bases at J, leaving 11 bases unmatched. Germline loops: CDR1 WSHSY, CDR2 SAAADI. This CDR3 region has 18 residues. CDR3 nucleotide sequence: TGCGCCAGCAGTTGGAACTTCGGGACTAGCGTTAACACCGGGGAGCTGTTTTTT. It codes for CASSWNFGTSVNTGELFF.

CDR3 DNA: TGTGCCAGCAGGTCGGACTTATACTTTACCCTCCACTTT. Residues: CASRSDLYFTLHF. The chain joins TRBV7-2 to TRBJ1-6; no firm D call. Looked up from germline, CDR1 is SGHTA and CDR2 is FQGNSA. Trimming took 6 bases from V and 14 from J, leaving 17 bases between them. The CDR3 length is 13 residues.

This clone occurred once. This chain joins TRBV9 and TRBJ2-1; 8 positions agree with TRBD2. There are 15 residues in the CDR3. V was clipped by 0 bases and J by 5 bases; unmatched bases: 4. Germline lookup yields CDR1 SGDLS and CDR2 YYNGEE. The CDR3 protein is CASSVGAGVDNEQFF. The CDR3 DNA reads as TGTGCCAGCAGCGTAGGAGCGGGAGTTGACAATGAGCAGTTCTTC.

Remarks on this clone: One end of the junction fails to match germline, which may point to a read error. The chain couples TRBV6-1 to TRBJ2-7; the D gene is possibly TRBD1 (7 bases). CDR1 MNHNS and CDR2 SASEGT come from the germline V gene. The CDR3 consists of 12 residues. The CDR3 spells CASSDFLAGGLF. The CDR3, as DNA: TGTGCCAGCAGTGATTTTTTGGCAGGGGGGTTATTC.

This chain uses TRBV27 with TRBJ1-2; TRBD1 aligns across 8 bases. The trim removed 5 bases at V and 6 bases at J, leaving 14 bases unmatched. The length of the CDR3 is 16 residues. The germline V gene encodes CDR1 MNHEY and CDR2 SMNVEV (reference sequence). The DNA for the CDR3 is TGTGCCAGCAGTCCGACCCGGACAGGGACGGTCGATGGCTACACCTTC. Its translation: CASSPTRTGTVDGYTF.

V is TRBV28 and J is TRBJ1-2; a possible D gene is TRBD1 (5 bases). V was pared by 6 bases and J by 4 bases, with 12 bases between. Germline V CDR1 and CDR2: MDHEN, SYDVKM. The CDR3 runs to 13 residues. CDR3 protein: CASSPSRAYGYTF. Here the CDR3 DNA reads TGTGCCAGCAGCCCCAGCAGGGCCTATGGCTACACCTTC.

The V gene is TRBV4-1, the J gene TRBJ1-3; tentative D call: TRBD1 (5 bases). V lost 0 bases and J lost 8, with 14 bases in between. The germline V gene encodes CDR1 MGHRA and CDR2 YSYEKL. This CDR3 is built from 15 residues. CDR3: CASSQDPARGHTIYF. CDR3 DNA sequence: TGCGCCAGCAGCCAAGATCCTGCGCGGGGACACACCATATATTTT.

This clone was detected once. This sequence joins TRBV7-3 and TRBJ2-5; D gene uncertain. V lost 0 bases, J lost 1 base, and 3 bases lay in between. The CDR3 is 13 residues long. Germline CDR1 reads SGHTA; CDR2 reads FQGTGA. CDR3 sequence reads: CASSLTAQETQYF. The CDR3 nucleotides read TGTGCCAGCAGCTTAACGGCCCAAGAGACCCAGTACTTC.

The rearrangement joins TRBV5-8 to TRBJ1-1, with D possibly matching TRBD1 (6 bases). CDR1 is SGHTS, CDR2 YDEGEE, per germline. CDR3 size: 12 residues. V shed 2 bases and J shed 9 bases, with 11 bases lying between them. The CDR3 bases are TGTGCCAGCAGCTTCGGACAGCGACAAGCTTTCTTT. Translation gives CASSFGQRQAFF. The variable domain in full, completed from reference TRBV5-8 and TRBJ1-1, reads EAGVTQSPTHLIKTRGQQATLRCSPISGHTSVYWYQQALGLGLQFLLWYDEGEERNRGNFPPRFSGRQFPNYSSELNVNALELEDSALYLCASSFGQRQAFFGQGTRLTVV.

This chain connects TRBV2 to TRBJ2-2, with 12 bases aligning to TRBD2. V lost 6 bases to trimming and J lost 3 bases; unmatched junction nucleotides: 2. This CDR3 has 15 amino acids. Germline V CDR1 and CDR2: SNHLY, FYNNEI. DNA for the CDR3: TGTGCCAGCAGGCGACTAGCGGGAGACACCGGGGAGCTGTTTTTT. It translates to CASRRLAGDTGELFF.

In DNA form, the CDR3 reads TGCGCCAGCAGCTTGCTTCTAGCCGGTTCGAGTCGATACTACAATGAGCAGTTCTTC. It encodes CASSLLLAGSSRYYNEQFF. V usage is TRBV5-1 and J usage is TRBJ2-1; a weak D match, TRBD2 (5 bases). The CDR3 runs to 19 residues. Trimming took off 1 base at V and 3 bases at J, with 23 bases between the two ends. Germline-derived CDR1 and CDR2 are SGHRS and YFSETQ. Full variable domain (remainder filled in from reference TRBV5-1 and TRBJ2-1): KAGVTQTPRYLIKTRGQQVTLSCSPISGHRSVSWYQQTPGQGLQFLFEYFSETQRNKGNFPGRFSGRQFSNSRSEMNVSTLELGDSALYLCASSLLLAGSSRYYNEQFFGPGTRLTVL.

The V gene is TRBV28, the J gene TRBJ2-1; TRBD1 might be the D (5 bases). Germline V CDR1 and CDR2: MDHEN, SYDVKM. V lost 5 bases and J 0 bases, leaving 14 bases between the germline ends. The CDR3 length is 16 residues. CDR3: CASSLGGRVSYNEQFF. CDR3 coding DNA: TGTGCCAGCAGTCTCGGCGGCAGGGTCTCCTACAATGAGCAGTTCTTC.

V gene TRBV7-3 combines with J gene TRBJ2-1; tentatively, D is TRBD2 (6 bases). V lost 1 base and J 6 bases, leaving 16 bases between the germline ends. The germline V gene has CDR1 SGHTA and CDR2 FQGTGA. This CDR3 is built from 16 residues. CDR3 nucleotide sequence: TGTGCCAGCAGCTTAAATGGCGGGACTGTAGGCAATGAGCAGTTCTTC. Residues: CASSLNGGTVGNEQFF.

With respect to this clone: The same CDR3 arises from other DNA sequences in this sample as well. The chain recombines TRBV7-9 with TRBJ1-4, with no clear D. This CDR3 is built from 14 residues. CDR1 is SEHNR and CDR2 is FQNEAQ in the germline V gene (reference sequence). V was cut by 4 bases and J by 5 bases, with 11 bases left in between. CDR3 in DNA: TGTGCCAGCAGCTCCGGGGTCAAGAATGAAAAACTGTTTTTT. As protein: CASSSGVKNEKLFF.

This chain connects TRBV7-9 to TRBJ2-2, with D tentatively TRBD1 (6 bases). The CDR3 runs 14 residues. Trimming cost V 8 bases and J 0 bases, with 10 bases left between them. Germline loops: CDR1 SEHNR, CDR2 FQNEAQ (reference sequence). The CDR3 DNA is TGTGCCAGCCCGACAGGAGCGAACACCGGGGAGCTGTTTTTT. As protein: CASPTGANTGELFF.

The chain uses TRBV19 and TRBJ2-7; 8 nucleotides align to TRBD1. The CDR3 consists of 14 residues. V shed 1 base and J 5 bases; nucleotides not matched to a gene: 4. Germline-derived CDR1 and CDR2 are LNHDA and SQIVND (reference sequence). The CDR3 is CASSIGTGSHEQYF. CDR3 nucleotide sequence: TGTGCCAGTAGTATAGGGACAGGGTCCCACGAGCAGTACTTC.

V and J are TRBV30 and TRBJ2-7; TRBD1 aligns across 9 bases. Trimming cost V 5 bases and J 6 bases; bases outside gene matches: 5. Germline V gene data show CDR1 as GTSNPN and CDR2 as SVGIG (reference sequence). This CDR3 comprises 12 residues. The CDR3 nucleotides read TGTGCCTGGGGGACAGGGAGTGGCGAGCAGTACTTC. Protein product: CAWGTGSGEQYF.